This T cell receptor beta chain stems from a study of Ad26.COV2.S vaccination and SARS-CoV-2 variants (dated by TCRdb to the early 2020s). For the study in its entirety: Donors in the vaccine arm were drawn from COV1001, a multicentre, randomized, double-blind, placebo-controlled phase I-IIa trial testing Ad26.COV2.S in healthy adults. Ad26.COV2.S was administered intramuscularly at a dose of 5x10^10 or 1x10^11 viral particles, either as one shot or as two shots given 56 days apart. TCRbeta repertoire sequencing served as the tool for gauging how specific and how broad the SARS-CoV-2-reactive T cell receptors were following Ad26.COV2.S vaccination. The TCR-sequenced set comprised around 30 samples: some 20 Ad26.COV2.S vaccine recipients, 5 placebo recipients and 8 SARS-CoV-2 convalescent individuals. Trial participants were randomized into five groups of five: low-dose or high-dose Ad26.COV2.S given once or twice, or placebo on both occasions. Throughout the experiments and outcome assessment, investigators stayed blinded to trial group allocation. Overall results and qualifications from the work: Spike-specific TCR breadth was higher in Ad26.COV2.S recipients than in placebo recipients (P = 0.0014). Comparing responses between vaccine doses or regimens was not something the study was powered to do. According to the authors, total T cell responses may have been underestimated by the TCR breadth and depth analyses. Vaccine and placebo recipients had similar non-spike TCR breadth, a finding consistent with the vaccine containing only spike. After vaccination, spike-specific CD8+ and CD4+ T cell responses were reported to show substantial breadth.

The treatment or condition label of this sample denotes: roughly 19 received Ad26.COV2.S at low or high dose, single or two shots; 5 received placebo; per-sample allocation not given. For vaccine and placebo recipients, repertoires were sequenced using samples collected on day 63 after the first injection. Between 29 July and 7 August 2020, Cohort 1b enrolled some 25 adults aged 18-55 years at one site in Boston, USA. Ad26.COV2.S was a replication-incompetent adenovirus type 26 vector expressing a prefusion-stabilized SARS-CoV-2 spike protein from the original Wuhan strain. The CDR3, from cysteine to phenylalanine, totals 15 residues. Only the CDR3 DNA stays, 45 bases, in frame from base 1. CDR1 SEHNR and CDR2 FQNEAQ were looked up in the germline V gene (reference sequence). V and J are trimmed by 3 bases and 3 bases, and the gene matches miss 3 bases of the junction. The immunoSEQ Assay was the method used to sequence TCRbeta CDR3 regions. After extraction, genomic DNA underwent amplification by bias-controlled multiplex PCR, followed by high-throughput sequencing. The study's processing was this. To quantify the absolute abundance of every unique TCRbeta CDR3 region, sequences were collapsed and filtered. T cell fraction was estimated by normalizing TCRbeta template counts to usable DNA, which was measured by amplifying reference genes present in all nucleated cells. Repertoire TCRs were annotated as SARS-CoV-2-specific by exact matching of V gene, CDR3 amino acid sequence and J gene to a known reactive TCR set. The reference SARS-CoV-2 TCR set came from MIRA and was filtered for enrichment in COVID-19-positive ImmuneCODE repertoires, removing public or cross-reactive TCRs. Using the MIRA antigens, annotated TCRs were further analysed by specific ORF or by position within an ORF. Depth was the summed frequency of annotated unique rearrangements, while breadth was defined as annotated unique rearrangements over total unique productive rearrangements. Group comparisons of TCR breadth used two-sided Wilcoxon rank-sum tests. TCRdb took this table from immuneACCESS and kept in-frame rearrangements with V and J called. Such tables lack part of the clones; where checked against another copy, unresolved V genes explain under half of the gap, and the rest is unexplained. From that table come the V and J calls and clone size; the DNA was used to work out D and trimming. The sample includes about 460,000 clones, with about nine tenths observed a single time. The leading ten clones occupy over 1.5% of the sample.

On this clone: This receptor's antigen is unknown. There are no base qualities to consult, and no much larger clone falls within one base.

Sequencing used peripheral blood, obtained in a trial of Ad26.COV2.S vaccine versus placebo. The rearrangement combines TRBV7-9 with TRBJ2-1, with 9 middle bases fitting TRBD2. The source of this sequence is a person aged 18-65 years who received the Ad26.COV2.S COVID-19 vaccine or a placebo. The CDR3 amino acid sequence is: CASSFRREGYNEQFF. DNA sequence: TGTGCCAGCAGCTTTCGGCGGGAGGGCTACAATGAGCAGTTCTTC.